The clone carrying this T cell receptor (beta chain) came up a few times. Its antigen is still unknown. The data derive from a study of T cells in Graves' hyperthyroidism and ophthalmopathy. Amplified regions were TCR beta CDR3 sequences from RNA transcripts. First-round RT-PCR targeting the TCR CDR3 was performed with the HTBI primer set. TCRdb recomputed calls from the multiplex PCR reads with MiXCR, one row per CDR3 protein. This repertoire shows roughly 710,000 distinct CDR3 sequences, roughly a third found once; its top ten account for 30% to 40%. Diagnoses rested on clinical symptoms, serum thyroxine and TRAb, thyroid ultrasound and orbital computed tomography. Study outcomes and limitations: Among clonotypes expanded in thyroid above 0.001, most were also found in blood.

V was pared by 5 bases and J by 2 bases, with 15 bases between. Germline V gene sequence: CDR1 MDHEN, CDR2 SYDVKM. CDR3 size: 15 residues. The genes are TRBV28 and TRBJ1-1, with no clear D. Sequences were obtained from blood. This TCR was sampled from a woman aged 40 to 50 with Graves' hyperthyroidism. This chain's CDR3 is CASSPLTPINTEAFF. The CDR3 region has the DNA TGTGCCAGCAGTCCCCTAACGCCAATTAACACTGAAGCTTTCTTT.